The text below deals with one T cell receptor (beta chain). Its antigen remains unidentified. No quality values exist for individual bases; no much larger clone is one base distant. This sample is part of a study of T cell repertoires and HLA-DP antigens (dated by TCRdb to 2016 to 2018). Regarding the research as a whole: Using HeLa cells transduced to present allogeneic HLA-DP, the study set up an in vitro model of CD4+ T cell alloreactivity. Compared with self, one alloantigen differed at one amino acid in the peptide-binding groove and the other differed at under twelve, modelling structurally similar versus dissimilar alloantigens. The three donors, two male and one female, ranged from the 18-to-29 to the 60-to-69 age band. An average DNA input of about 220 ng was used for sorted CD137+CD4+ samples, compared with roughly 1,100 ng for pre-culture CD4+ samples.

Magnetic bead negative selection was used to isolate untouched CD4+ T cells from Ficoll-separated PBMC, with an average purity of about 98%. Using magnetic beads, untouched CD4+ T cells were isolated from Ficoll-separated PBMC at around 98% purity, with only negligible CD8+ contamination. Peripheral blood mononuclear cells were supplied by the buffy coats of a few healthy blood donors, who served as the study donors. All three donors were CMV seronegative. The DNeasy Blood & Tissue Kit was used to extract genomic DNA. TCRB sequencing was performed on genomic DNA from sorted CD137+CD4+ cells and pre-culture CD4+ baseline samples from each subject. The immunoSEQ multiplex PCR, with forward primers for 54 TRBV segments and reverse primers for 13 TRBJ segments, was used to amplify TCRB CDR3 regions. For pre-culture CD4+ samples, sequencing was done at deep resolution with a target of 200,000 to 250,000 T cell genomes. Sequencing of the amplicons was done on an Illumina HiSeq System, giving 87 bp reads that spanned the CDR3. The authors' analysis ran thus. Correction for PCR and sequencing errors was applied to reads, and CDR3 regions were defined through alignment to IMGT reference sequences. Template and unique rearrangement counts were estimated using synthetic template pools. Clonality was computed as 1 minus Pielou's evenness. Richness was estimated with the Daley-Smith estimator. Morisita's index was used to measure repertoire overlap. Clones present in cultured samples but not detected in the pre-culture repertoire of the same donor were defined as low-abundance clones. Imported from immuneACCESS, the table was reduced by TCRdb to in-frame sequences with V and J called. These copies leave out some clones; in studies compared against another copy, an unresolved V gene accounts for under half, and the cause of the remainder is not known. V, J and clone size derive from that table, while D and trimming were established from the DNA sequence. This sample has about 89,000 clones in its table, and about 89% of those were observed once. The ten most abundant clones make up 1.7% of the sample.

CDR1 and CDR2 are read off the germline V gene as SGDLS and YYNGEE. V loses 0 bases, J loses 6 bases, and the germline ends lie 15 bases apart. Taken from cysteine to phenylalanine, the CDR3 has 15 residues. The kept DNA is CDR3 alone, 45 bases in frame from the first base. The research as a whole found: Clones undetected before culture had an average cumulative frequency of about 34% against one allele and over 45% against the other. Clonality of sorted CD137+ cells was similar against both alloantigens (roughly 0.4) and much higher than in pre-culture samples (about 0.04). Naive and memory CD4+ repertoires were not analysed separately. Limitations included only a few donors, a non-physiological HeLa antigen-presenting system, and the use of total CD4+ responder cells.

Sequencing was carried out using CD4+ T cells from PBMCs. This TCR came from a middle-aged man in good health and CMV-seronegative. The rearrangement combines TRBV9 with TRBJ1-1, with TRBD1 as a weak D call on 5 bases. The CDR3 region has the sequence CASSVAQGGGAEAFF. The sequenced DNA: TGTGCCAGCAGCGTAGCTCAGGGAGGAGGGGCTGAAGCTTTCTTT.